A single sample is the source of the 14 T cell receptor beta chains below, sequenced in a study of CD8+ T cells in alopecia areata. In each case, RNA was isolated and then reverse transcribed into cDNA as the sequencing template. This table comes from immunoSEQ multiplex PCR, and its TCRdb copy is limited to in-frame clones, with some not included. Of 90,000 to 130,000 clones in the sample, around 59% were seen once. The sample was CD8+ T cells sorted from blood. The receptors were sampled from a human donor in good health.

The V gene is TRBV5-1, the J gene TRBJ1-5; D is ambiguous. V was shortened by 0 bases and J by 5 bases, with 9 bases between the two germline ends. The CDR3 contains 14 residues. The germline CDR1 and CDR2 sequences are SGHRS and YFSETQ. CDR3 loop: CASSLAAGDQPQHF. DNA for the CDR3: TGCGCCAGCAGCTTGGCGGCTGGGGATCAGCCCCAGCATTTT.

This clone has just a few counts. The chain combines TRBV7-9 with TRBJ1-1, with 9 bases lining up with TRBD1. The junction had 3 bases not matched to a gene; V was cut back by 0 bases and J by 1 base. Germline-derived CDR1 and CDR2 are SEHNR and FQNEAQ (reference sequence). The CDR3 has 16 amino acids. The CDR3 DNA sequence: TGTGCCAGCAGCTTAGCACAGGGGGCCTCGAACACTGAAGCTTTCTTT. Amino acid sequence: CASSLAQGASNTEAFF.

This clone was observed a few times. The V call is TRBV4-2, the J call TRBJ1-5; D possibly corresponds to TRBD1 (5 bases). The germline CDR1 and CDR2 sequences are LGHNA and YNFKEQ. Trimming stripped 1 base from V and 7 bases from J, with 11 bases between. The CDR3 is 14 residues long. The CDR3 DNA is TGTGCCAGCAGCCAAGCCAGGGCAGAGCAGCCCCAGCATTTT. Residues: CASSQARAEQPQHF.

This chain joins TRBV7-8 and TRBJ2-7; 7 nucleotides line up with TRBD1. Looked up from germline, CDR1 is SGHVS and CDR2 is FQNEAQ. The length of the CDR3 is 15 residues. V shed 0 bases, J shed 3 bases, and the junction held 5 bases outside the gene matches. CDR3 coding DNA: TGTGCCAGCAGCTTAGCCAGGGACAGCTTCTACGAGCAGTACTTC. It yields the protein CASSLARDSFYEQYF.

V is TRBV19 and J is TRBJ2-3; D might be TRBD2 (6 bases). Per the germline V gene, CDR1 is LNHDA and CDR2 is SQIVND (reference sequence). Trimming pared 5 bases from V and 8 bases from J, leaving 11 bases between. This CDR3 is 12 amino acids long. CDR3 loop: CASSPWGGTQYF. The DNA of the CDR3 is TGTGCCAGTAGTCCCTGGGGAGGTACGCAGTATTTT.

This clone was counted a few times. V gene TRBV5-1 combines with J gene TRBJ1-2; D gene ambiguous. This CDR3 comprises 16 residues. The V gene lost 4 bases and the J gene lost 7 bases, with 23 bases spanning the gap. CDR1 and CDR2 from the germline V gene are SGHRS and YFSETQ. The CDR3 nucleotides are TGCGCCAGCAGCCACCGCCCGGGCCAGAGGACCCCTGGCTACACCTTC. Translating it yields CASSHRPGQRTPGYTF.

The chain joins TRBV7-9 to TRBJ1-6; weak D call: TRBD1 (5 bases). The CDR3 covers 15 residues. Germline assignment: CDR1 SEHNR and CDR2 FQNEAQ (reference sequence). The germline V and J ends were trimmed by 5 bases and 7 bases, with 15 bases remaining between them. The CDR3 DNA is TGTGCCAGCAGCCACAACCGGGACTTGAATTCACCCCTCCACTTT. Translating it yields CASSHNRDLNSPLHF.

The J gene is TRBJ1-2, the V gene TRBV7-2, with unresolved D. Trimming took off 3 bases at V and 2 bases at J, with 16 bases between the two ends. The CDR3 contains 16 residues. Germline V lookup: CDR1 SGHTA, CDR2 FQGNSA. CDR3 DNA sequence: TGTGCCAGCAGCTTGGACGCCCCGGCTTGGAACTATGGCTACACCTTC. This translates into CASSLDAPAWNYGYTF. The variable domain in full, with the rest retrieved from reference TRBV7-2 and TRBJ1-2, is GAGVSQSPSNKVTEKGKDVELRCDPISGHTALYWYRQSLGQGLEFLIYFQGNSAPDKSGLPSDRFSAERTGGSVSTLTIQRTQQEDSAVYLCASSLDAPAWNYGYTFGSGTRLTVV.

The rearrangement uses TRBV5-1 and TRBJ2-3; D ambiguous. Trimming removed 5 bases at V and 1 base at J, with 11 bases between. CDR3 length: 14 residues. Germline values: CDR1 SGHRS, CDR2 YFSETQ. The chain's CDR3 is CASRMGSGTDTQYF. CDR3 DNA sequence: TGCGCCAGCAGGATGGGGTCGGGCACAGATACGCAGTATTTT.

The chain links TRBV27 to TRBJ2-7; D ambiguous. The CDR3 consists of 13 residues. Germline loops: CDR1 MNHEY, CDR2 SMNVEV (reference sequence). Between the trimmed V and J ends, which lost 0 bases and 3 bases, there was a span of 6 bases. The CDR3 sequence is CASSLSENYEQYF. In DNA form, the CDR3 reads TGTGCCAGCAGTTTATCGGAGAACTACGAGCAGTACTTC.

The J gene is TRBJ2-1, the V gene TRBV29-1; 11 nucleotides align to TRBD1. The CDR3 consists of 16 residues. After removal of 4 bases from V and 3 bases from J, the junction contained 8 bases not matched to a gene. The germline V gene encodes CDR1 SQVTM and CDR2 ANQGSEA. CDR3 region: CSVVDRGHSLYNEQFF. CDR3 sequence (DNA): TGCAGCGTTGTGGACAGGGGGCATTCCCTCTACAATGAGCAGTTCTTC.

In nucleotides, the CDR3 is TGTGCCAGCAGCTTAGGGGGACTGGGGAACTATGGCTACACCTTC. It translates to CASSLGGLGNYGYTF. This chain connects TRBV7-9 to TRBJ1-2; the D gene is possibly TRBD1 (5 bases). The CDR3 extends over 15 amino acids. Germline CDR1 is SEHNR and CDR2 is FQNEAQ (reference sequence). V was clipped by 1 base and J by 2 bases, with 11 bases between them.

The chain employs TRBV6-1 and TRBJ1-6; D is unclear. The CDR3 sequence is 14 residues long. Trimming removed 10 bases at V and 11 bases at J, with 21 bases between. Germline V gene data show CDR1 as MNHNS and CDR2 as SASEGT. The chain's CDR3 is CATPATGGAPPLHF. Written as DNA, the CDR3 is TGTGCCACCCCCGCGACCGGAGGAGCACCACCCCTCCACTTT.

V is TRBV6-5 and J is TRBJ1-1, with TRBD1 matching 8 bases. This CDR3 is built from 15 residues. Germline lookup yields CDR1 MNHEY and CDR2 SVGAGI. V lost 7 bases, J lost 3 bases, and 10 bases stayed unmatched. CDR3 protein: CASITRDRTYTEAFF. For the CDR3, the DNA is TGTGCCAGCATTACCAGGGACAGGACGTACACTGAAGCTTTCTTT.